One sample yielded the 8 T cell receptor beta chains listed below, sequenced in a study of T cell responses to AZD1222 COVID-19 vaccine. Using immunoSEQ multiplex PCR, the repertoire was profiled, and TCRdb retains in-frame clones only, with some absent. The data contain 150,000 to 200,000 clones, 88% of them seen just once; the ten biggest clones take up more than 25%. Sequencing used peripheral blood, obtained 28 days after the second AZD1222 dose. The receptor source for this set is an adult who received the AZD1222 COVID-19 vaccine.

The chain is built from TRBV7-8 and TRBJ2-3; TRBD2 is a possible D gene (6 bases). V was trimmed by 1 base and J by 4 bases, leaving 9 bases between them. This CDR3 region has 14 residues. The germline CDR1 and CDR2 sequences are SGHVS and FQNEAQ. The CDR3 DNA sequence: TGTGCCAGCAGCTTAGGCAGGGAGGCAGATACGCAGTATTTT. It encodes CASSLGREADTQYF. The entire variable domain, with the rest obtained from reference TRBV7-8 and TRBJ2-3, is as follows: GAGVSQSPRYKVAKRGQDVALRCDPISGHVSLFWYQQALGQGPEFLTYFQNEAQLDKSGLPSDRFFAERPEGSVSTLKIQRTQQEDSAVYLCASSLGREADTQYFGPGTRLTVL.

A word on this clone: Other DNA sequences in the same sample also yield this CDR3. The chain couples TRBV9 to TRBJ1-4, with D unclear. V was trimmed by 0 bases and J by 2 bases, leaving 5 bases between them. The CDR3 sequence is 14 residues long. In germline, CDR1 is SGDLS, CDR2 YYNGEE. The CDR3 DNA reads as TGTGCCAGCAGCGTAGCCGGGACTAATGAAAAACTGTTTTTT. Translated, it gives CASSVAGTNEKLFF.

In this sample, this clone turned up once. The chain employs TRBV29-1 and TRBJ1-3; the D gene is possibly TRBD1 (5 bases). CDR3 length: 15 amino acids. Germline CDR1 is SQVTM and CDR2 is ANQGSEA. With 3 bases removed from V and 1 base from J, the gap between germline ends came to 13 bases. CDR3 sequence: CSVDRRDLSGNTIYF. The CDR3, as DNA: TGCAGCGTTGACCGCCGGGACCTATCTGGAAACACCATATATTTT.

The chain is built from TRBV28 and TRBJ2-2; 12 positions match TRBD2. Germline assignment: CDR1 MDHEN and CDR2 SYDVKM. The CDR3 totals 16 residues. The J segment lost 5 bases and the V segment lost 5 bases, leaving 6 bases of the junction unmatched. CDR3 sequence (DNA): TGTGCCAGCAGTCTTTCGACTAGCGGGAGAACCGGGGAGCTGTTTTTT. This translates into CASSLSTSGRTGELFF.

V gene TRBV4-2 combines with J gene TRBJ2-7, with 9 bases fitting TRBD1. Losses at the gene ends were 3 bases for V and 3 bases for J; bases not matched to a gene: 6. Germline V gene lookup returns CDR1 LGHNA and CDR2 YNFKEQ. CDR3 length equals 15 residues. CDR3 loop: CASSQSGTGFYEQYF. CDR3 nucleotides: TGTGCCAGCAGCCAGTCCGGGACAGGGTTCTACGAGCAGTACTTC.

The genes are TRBV5-1 and TRBJ2-7; D not certain. The CDR3 is 14 amino acids. Trimming removed 5 bases at V and 1 base at J, with 13 bases between. Germline lookup yields CDR1 SGHRS and CDR2 YFSETQ. CDR3: CASRSGGHSYEQYF. For the CDR3, the DNA is TGCGCCAGCAGATCCGGTGGGCATTCCTACGAGCAGTACTTC.

The count of this clone is one. The rearrangement uses TRBV6-6 and TRBJ2-2, with D tentatively TRBD2 (6 bases). CDR3 length: 13 residues. Per the germline V gene, CDR1 is MNHNY and CDR2 is SVGAGI (reference sequence). V was trimmed by 8 bases and J by 5 bases, leaving 12 bases between them. The CDR3: CASLGGITGELFF. Here the CDR3 DNA reads TGTGCCAGCTTGGGCGGGATAACCGGGGAGCTGTTTTTT.

The chain carries TRBV10-3 and TRBJ2-2; no definite D call. The CDR3 has 14 residues. Germline V gene sequence: CDR1 ENHRY, CDR2 SYGVKD. V lost 4 bases and J lost 6, with 12 bases in between. This CDR3 is CAISGSGFPGELFF. The CDR3 region has the DNA TGTGCCATCAGTGGATCCGGGTTCCCCGGGGAGCTGTTTTTT.